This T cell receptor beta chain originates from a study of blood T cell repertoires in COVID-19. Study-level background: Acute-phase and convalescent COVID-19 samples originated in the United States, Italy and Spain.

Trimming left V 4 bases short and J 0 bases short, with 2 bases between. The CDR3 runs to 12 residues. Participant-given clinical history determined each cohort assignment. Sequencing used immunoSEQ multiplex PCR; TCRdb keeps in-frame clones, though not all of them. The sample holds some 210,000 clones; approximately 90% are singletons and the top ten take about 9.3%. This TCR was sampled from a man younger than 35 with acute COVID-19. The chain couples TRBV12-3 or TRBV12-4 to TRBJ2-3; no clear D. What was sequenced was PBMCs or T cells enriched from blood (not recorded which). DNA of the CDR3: TGTGCCAGCAGTTCTAGCACAGATACGCAGTATTTT. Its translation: CASSSSTDTQYF.